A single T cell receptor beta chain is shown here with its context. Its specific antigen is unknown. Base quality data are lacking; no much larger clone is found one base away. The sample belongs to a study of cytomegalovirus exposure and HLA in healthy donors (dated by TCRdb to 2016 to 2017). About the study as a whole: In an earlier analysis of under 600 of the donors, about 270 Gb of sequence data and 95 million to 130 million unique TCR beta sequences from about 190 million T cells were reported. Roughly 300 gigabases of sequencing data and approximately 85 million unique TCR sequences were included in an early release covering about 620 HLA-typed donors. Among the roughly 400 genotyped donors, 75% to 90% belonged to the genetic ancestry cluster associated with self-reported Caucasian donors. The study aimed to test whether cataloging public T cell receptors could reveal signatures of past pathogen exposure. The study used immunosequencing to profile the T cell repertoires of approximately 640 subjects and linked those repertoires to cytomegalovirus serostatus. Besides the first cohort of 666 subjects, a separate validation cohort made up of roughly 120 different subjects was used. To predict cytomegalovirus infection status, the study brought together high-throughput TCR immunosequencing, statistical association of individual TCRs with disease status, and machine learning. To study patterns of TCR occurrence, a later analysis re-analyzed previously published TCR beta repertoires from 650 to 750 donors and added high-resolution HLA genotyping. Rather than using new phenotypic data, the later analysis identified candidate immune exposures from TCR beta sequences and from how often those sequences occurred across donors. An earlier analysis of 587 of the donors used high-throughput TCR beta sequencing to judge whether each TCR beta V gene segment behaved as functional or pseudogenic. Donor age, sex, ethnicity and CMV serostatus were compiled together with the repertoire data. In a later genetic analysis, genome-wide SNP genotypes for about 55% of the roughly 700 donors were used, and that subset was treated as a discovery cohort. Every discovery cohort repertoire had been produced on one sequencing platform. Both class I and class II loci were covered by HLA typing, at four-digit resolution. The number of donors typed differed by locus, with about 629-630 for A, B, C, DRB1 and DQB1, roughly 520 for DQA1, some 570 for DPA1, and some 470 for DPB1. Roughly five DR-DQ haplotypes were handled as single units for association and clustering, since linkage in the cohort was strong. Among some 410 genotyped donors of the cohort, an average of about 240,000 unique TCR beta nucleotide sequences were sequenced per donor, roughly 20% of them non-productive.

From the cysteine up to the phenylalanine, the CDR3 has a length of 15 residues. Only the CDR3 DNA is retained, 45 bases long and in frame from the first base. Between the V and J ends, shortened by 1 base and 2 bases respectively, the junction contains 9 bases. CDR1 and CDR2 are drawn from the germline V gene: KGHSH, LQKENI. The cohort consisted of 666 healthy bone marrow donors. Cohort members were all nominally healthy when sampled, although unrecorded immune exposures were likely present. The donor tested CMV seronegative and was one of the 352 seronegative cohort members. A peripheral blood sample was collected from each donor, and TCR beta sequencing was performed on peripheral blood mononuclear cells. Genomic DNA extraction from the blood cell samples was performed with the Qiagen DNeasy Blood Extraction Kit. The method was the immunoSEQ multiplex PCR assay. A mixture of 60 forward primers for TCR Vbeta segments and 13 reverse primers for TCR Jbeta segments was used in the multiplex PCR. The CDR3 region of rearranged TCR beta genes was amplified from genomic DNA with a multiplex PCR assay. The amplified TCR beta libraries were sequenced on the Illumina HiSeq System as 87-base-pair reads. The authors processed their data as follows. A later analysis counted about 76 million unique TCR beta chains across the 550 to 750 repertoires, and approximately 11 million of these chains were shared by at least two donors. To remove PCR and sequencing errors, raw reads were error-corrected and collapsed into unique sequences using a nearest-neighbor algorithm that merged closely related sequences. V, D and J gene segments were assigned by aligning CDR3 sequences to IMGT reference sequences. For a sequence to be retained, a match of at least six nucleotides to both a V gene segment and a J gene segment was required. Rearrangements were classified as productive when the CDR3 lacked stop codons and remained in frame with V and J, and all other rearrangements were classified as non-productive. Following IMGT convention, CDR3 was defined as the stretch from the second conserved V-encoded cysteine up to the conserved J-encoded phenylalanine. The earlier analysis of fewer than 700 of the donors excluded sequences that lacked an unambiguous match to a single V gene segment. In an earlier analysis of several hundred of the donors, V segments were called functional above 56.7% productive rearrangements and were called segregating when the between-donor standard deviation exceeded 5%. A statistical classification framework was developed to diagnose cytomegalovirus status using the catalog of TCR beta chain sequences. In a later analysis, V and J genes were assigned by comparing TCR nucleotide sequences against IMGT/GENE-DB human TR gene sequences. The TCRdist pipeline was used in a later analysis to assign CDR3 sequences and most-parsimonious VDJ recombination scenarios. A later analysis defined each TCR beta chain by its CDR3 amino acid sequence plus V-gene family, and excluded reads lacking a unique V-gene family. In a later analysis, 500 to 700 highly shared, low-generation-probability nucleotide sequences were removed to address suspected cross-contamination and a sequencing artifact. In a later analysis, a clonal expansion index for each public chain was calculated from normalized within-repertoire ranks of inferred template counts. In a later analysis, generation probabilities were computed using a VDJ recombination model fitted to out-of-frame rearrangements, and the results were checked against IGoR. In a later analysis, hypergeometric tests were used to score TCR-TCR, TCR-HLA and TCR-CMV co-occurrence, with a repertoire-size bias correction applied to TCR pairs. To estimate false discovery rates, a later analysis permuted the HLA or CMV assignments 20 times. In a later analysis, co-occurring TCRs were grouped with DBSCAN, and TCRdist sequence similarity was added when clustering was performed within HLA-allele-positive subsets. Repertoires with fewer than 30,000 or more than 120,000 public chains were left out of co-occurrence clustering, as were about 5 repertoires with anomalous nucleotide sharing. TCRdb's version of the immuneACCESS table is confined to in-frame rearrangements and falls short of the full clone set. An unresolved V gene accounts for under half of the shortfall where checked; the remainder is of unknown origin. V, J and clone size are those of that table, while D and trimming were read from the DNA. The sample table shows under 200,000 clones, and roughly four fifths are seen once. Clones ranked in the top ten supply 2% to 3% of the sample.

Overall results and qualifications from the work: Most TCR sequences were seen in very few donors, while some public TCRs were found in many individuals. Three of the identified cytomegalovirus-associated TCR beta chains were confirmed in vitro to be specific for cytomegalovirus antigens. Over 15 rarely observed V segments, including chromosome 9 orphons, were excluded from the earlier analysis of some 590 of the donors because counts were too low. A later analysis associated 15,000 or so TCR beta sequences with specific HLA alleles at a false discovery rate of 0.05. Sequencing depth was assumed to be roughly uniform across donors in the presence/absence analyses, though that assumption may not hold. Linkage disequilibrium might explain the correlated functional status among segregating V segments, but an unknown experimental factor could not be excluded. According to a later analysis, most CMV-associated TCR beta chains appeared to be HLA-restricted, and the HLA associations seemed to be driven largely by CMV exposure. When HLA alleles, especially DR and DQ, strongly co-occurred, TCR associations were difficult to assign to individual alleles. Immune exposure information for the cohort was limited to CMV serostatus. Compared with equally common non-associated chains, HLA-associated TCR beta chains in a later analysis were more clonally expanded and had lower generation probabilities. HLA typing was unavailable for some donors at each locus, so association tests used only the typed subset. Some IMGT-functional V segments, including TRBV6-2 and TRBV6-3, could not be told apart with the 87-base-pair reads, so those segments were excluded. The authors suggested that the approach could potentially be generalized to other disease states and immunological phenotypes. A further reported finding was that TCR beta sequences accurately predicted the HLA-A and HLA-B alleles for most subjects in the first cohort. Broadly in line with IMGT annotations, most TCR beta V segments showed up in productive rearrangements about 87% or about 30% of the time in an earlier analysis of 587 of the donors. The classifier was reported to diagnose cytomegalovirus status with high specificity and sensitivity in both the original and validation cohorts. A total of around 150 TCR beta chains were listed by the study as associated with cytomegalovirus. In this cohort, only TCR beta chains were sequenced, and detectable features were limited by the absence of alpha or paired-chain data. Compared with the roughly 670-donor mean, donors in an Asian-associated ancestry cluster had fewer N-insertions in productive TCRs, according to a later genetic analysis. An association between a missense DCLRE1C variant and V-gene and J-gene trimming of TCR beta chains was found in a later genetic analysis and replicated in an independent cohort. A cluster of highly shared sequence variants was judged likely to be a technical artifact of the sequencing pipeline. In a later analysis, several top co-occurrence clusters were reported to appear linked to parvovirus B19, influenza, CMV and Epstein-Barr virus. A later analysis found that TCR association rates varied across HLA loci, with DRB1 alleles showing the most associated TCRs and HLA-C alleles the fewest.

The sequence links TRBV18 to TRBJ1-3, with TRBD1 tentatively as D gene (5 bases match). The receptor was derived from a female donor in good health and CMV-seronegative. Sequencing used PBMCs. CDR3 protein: CASSPQGQAGNTIYF. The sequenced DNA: TGTGCCAGCTCACCACAGGGGCAAGCTGGAAACACCATATATTTT.